This T cell receptor beta chain was observed in a study of beta chain features in type 1 diabetes. Study-level information: Healthy donors, compared against patients, showed similar age, gender and cell yields. Points from the study as a whole: Type 1 diabetes patients showed fewer insertions and more deletions at VDJ junctions. All four CD4+ subsets of Type 1 diabetes patients contained TCRB CDR3s that were moderately but significantly shorter. Healthy donors had naive, central memory and Treg TCRB repertoires that appeared less similar than those seen among patients.

On this clone: What it binds is not known.

Reverse transcribing all isolated RNA meant expressed TCRB transcripts were sequenced. Here immunoSEQ multiplex PCR was the method, and the copy in TCRdb shows in-frame clones only, minus some. The sample consists of more than 250,000 clones, 20% of them appearing once. Cell sorting via CD45RO/CCR7/CD25/CD127/CD95/CD27 was performed to obtain CD4+ naive, central memory, regulatory and stem cell-like memory cells. This clonotype was sampled from a woman in her forties with type 1 diabetes. Material for sequencing was naive CD4+ T cells from blood.

DNA of the CDR3: TGTGCCAGCAGTTTAATATCCGGGAGTTCTGGGGTGGGTGAGCAGTTCTTC. Protein product: CASSLISGSSGVGEQFF. The V call is TRBV28, the J call TRBJ2-1; D might be TRBD2 (6 bases). V was pared by 2 bases and J by 9 bases, with 23 bases between. Germline CDR1 MDHEN, CDR2 SYDVKM. The CDR3 has 17 residues. Using reference TRBV28 and TRBJ2-1 for the parts outside the CDR3, the full variable domain is DVKVTQSSRYLVKRTGEKVFLECVQDMDHENMFWYRQDPGLGLRLIYFSYDVKMKEKGDIPEGYSVSREKKERFSLILESASTNQTSMYLCASSLISGSSGVGEQFFGPGTRLTVL.